Below are 25 T cell receptor beta chains sequenced from a single sample in a study of CD8 T cells in ankylosing spondylitis (dated by TCRdb to the late 2010s). What the study reported, not specific to this receptor: Blood from ankylosing spondylitis patients appeared to be characterized by a TCR beta motif composed of about eight highly homologous amino acid variants.

Their specific antigens are unknown. Libraries came from 5' RACE. The sequencer listed for this sample is Illumina HiSeq 2500. TCRdb reworked the public reads: Q25 trimming with fastp, MiXCR clone assembly, productive beta chains retained. Records with the same CDR3 protein are collapsed into one entry carrying the most frequent genes and DNA. This sample holds some 800,000 distinct CDR3 sequences; roughly 10% were observed only once. 0.51% of the sample goes to the ten largest clones. The sample consisted of blood, either unsorted or a sorted T cell fraction (not recorded which). These receptors were collected from a male donor with ankylosing spondylitis.

This clonotype showed up many times. The V and J genes are TRBV20-1 and TRBJ2-1; TRBD2 might be the D (7 bases). The CDR3 consists of 12 residues. The germline CDR1 and CDR2 sequences are DFQATT and SNEGSKA (reference sequence). Trimming shortened V by 5 bases and J by 8 bases, and 13 bases separated the two germline ends. The CDR3 bases are TGCAGTGCTCAACCGGGGGGCTATGAGCAGTTCTTC. Translated: CSAQPGGYEQFF.

This clonotype was observed a few times. The V and J genes are TRBV20-1 and TRBJ2-1; D ambiguous. Germline-derived CDR1 and CDR2 are DFQATT and SNEGSKA (reference sequence). CDR3 length: 11 residues. Trimming removed 0 bases from V and 6 bases from J, with 3 bases in between. CDR3 region: CSARERNEQFF. CDR3 nucleotides: TGCAGTGCTAGAGAGCGCAATGAGCAGTTCTTC.

The genes are TRBV5-1 and TRBJ1-1; 9 bases are shared with TRBD1. Germline trimming cut 4 bases from V and 4 bases from J; bases unmatched to any gene: 14. The length of the CDR3 is 17 residues. Looked up from germline, CDR1 is SGHRS and CDR2 is YFSETQ. Here the CDR3 DNA reads TGCGCCAGCAGCGCACTACCCGGGACAGGGTCGGGCACTGAAGCTTTCTTT. Encoded protein: CASSALPGTGSGTEAFF.

This clonotype was observed many times. V is TRBV7-9 and J is TRBJ1-1; weak D call: TRBD1 (6 bases). The CDR3 runs 13 residues. The germline V gene has CDR1 SEHNR and CDR2 FQNEAQ (reference sequence). Trimming took off 3 bases at V and 3 bases at J, with 8 bases between the two ends. The CDR3 loop reads CASSFRGYTEAFF. Written as DNA, the CDR3 is TGTGCCAGCAGCTTCAGGGGATACACTGAAGCTTTCTTT.

This clonotype showed up many times. The rearrangement joins TRBV10-3 to TRBJ1-1; D not certain. The V gene lost 7 bases and the J gene lost 0 bases, with 3 bases spanning the gap. This CDR3 is 11 amino acids long. Germline CDR1 and CDR2: ENHRY and SYGVKD. Written as DNA, the CDR3 is TGTGCCATCAAGGTGAACACTGAAGCTTTCTTT. Translating gives CAIKVNTEAFF.

There are a few counts of this clonotype. The genes are TRBV7-9 and TRBJ2-7; 9 bases agree with TRBD1. The CDR3 loop spans 15 amino acids. Per the germline V gene, CDR1 is SEHNR and CDR2 is FQNEAQ (reference sequence). The ends lost 5 bases at V and 5 bases at J; junction bases unmatched: 10. CDR3 in amino acids: CASSLGTGSYDEQYF. CDR3 coding DNA: TGTGCCAGCAGCCTAGGGACAGGGAGTTACGACGAGCAGTACTTC.

This clonotype was seen only a few times. Written as DNA, the CDR3 is TGTGCCAGCTCACGGGGACAGGGCGATAACACTGAAGCTTTCTTT. Amino acids: CASSRGQGDNTEAFF. This chain links TRBV18 with TRBJ1-1; 9 bases agree with TRBD1. Looked up from germline, CDR1 is KGHSH and CDR2 is LQKENI. J gave up 2 bases and V 4 bases, and 5 bases lay outside the gene matches. The CDR3 loop spans 15 amino acids. The whole variable domain, filled in from reference TRBV18 and TRBJ1-1, reads NAGVMQNPRHLVRRRGQEARLRCSPMKGHSHVYWYRQLPEEGLKFMVYLQKENIIDESGMPKERFSAEFPKEGPSILRIQQVVRGDSAAYFCASSRGQGDNTEAFFGQGTRLTVV.

The chain recombines TRBV29-1 with TRBJ2-1; 13 nucleotides agree with TRBD2. CDR3 size: 14 residues. Germline V gene lookup returns CDR1 SQVTM and CDR2 ANQGSEA. Trimming took 6 bases from V and 9 from J; bases not matched to a gene: 8. The CDR3: CSVYGLAGALEQFF. The DNA of the CDR3 is TGCAGCGTCTATGGACTAGCGGGAGCACTTGAGCAGTTCTTC.

In its sample, this clonotype was seen many times. J is TRBJ1-2 and V is TRBV20-1; unclear D gene. V lost 5 bases and J lost 7, with 23 bases in between. The CDR3 covers 15 residues. Germline-derived CDR1 and CDR2 are DFQATT and SNEGSKA (reference sequence). Here the CDR3 DNA reads TGCAGTGCTGGGGAGGTTTTCCGGTCCTTCCTTGGCTACACCTTC. Translated: CSAGEVFRSFLGYTF.

The genes are TRBV7-6 and TRBJ1-1; the match to TRBD1 covers 11 bases. Losses at the gene ends were 6 bases for V and 8 bases for J; bases not matched to a gene: 2. The germline V gene encodes CDR1 SGHVS and CDR2 FNYEAQ. The CDR3 contains 12 residues. CDR3 sequence: CASRRDRGEAFF. As DNA, the CDR3 is TGTGCCAGCAGACGGGACAGGGGGGAAGCTTTCTTT.

This clonotype appeared a few times. The V and J genes are TRBV10-3 and TRBJ1-2; no clear D gene. The germline V gene encodes CDR1 ENHRY and CDR2 SYGVKD. The CDR3 runs to 14 residues. The germline V and J ends were trimmed by 6 bases and 0 bases, with 11 bases remaining between them. In DNA, the CDR3 is TGTGCCATCAGAAGCCCCCTTACTAACTATGGCTACACCTTC. Residues: CAIRSPLTNYGYTF.

J is TRBJ2-1 and V is TRBV20-1; no firm D call. V was trimmed by 5 bases and J by 5 bases, leaving 19 bases between them. CDR1 is DFQATT and CDR2 is SNEGSKA in the germline V gene (reference sequence). The CDR3 length is 15 residues. This chain's CDR3 is CSAQHALRKDNEQFF. CDR3 in DNA: TGCAGTGCTCAGCATGCACTCCGGAAAGACAATGAGCAGTTCTTC.

This clonotype was recorded many times. The J gene is TRBJ1-2, the V gene TRBV29-1; D not resolved. Trimming removed 5 bases from V and 2 bases from J, with 15 bases in between. This CDR3 has 14 residues. Germline V lookup: CDR1 SQVTM, CDR2 ANQGSEA. The CDR3 DNA follows: TGCAGCGTTTTCCAGACCGGAGGAAACTATGGCTACACCTTC. It translates to CSVFQTGGNYGYTF.

This clonotype was counted ten times or more. The chain is built from TRBV20-1 and TRBJ1-2; D is unresolved. CDR3 length: 14 residues. The germline CDR1 and CDR2 sequences are DFQATT and SNEGSKA (reference sequence). Trimming took 1 base from V and 4 from J, leaving 13 bases between them. CDR3 loop: CSARGHWPFYGYTF. The CDR3, as DNA: TGCAGTGCTAGAGGGCACTGGCCTTTCTATGGCTACACCTTC.

This clonotype was detected ten times or more. This chain links TRBV4-3 with TRBJ1-5, with D perhaps TRBD1 (6 bases). In germline, CDR1 is LGHNA, CDR2 YSLEER. V lost 3 bases and J 4 bases, leaving 16 bases between the germline ends. CDR3 length: 16 residues. The CDR3 sequence is CASSQISDSRNQPQHF. In DNA form, the CDR3 reads TGCGCCAGCAGCCAGATTTCGGACAGCAGGAATCAGCCCCAGCATTTT.

This chain uses TRBV4-2 with TRBJ2-7; D could derive from TRBD1 or TRBD2 (5 bases each). The CDR3 consists of 16 residues. V shed 0 bases and J shed 3 bases, with 15 bases lying between them. Germline V CDR1 and CDR2: LGHNA, YNFKEQ. The chain's CDR3 is CASSQDGGYGDYEQYF. The CDR3 region has the DNA TGTGCCAGCAGCCAAGATGGGGGATACGGTGACTACGAGCAGTACTTC.

This sequence joins TRBV28 and TRBJ2-3, with 11 nucleotides matching TRBD2. J gave up 2 bases and V 1 base, and 8 bases lay outside the gene matches. CDR1 is MDHEN and CDR2 is SYDVKM in the germline V gene. The CDR3 runs to 18 residues. CDR3 bases: TGTGCCAGCAGTTTATCCTCGGCTAGCGGGGGGCTCACAGATACGCAGTATTTT. It translates to CASSLSSASGGLTDTQYF.

The rearrangement joins TRBV28 to TRBJ2-7, with 8 bases matching TRBD1. V shed 8 bases and J 3 bases; nucleotides not matched to a gene: 9. Germline values: CDR1 MDHEN, CDR2 SYDVKM. This CDR3 has 14 amino acids. The CDR3, as DNA: TGTGCCAGCGGACCCGGGACAGGTTACTACGAGCAGTACTTC. It encodes CASGPGTGYYEQYF.

In its sample, this clonotype was seen a few times. This chain uses TRBV28 with TRBJ2-7, with D tentatively TRBD2 (6 bases). This CDR3 is 15 amino acids long. The V gene lost 5 bases and the J gene lost 1 base, with 15 bases spanning the gap. CDR1 and CDR2 (germline): MDHEN, SYDVKM. CDR3 coding DNA: TGTGCCAGCAGTCCCCGGAGGGGCCCTTCCTACGAGCAGTACTTC. As protein: CASSPRRGPSYEQYF.

This clonotype showed up many times. CDR3 loop: CSGQLPQETQYF. The CDR3, as DNA: TGCAGCGGTCAGCTTCCTCAAGAGACCCAGTACTTC. The chain carries TRBV29-1 and TRBJ2-5; D gene unclear. Germline assignment: CDR1 SQVTM and CDR2 ANQGSEA. The CDR3 spans 12 residues. V gave up 7 bases and J gave up 2 bases, with 11 bases separating them.

This clonotype came up many times. The chain links TRBV6-1 to TRBJ2-3; D unresolved. V lost 6 bases to trimming and J lost 0 bases, with 13 bases between them. Germline CDR1 reads MNHNS; CDR2 reads SASEGT. CDR3 size: 15 residues. This CDR3 reads CASRPLLRSTDTQYF. The CDR3 region has the DNA TGTGCCAGCAGACCCCTTCTGAGGAGCACAGATACGCAGTATTTT.

The chain recombines TRBV7-2 with TRBJ2-3, with TRBD2 matching 8 bases. The germline gives CDR1 SGHTA, CDR2 FQGNSA. J lost 0 bases, V lost 6 bases, and 2 bases had no gene match. This CDR3 has 14 amino acids. The CDR3 protein is CASSREGSTDTQYF. The DNA for the CDR3 is TGTGCCAGCAGTCGGGAGGGAAGCACAGATACGCAGTATTTT.

This chain uses TRBV18 with TRBJ1-3, with 7 positions matching TRBD1. V shed 3 bases and J 4 bases; nucleotides not matched to a gene: 3. CDR1 is KGHSH and CDR2 is LQKENI in the germline V gene. The CDR3 contains 14 residues. For the CDR3, the DNA is TGTGCCAGCTCACCGGGACAGTGGGGAAACACCATATATTTT. Residues: CASSPGQWGNTIYF.

This clonotype showed up many times. The chain joins TRBV12-3 or TRBV12-4 to TRBJ2-7; D gene uncertain. Trimming pared 7 bases from V and 0 bases from J, leaving 7 bases between. This CDR3 region has 12 residues. The DNA of the CDR3 is TGTGCCAGCACCCCAGACTCCTACGAGCAGTACTTC. Protein: CASTPDSYEQYF.

This clonotype came up a few times. The J gene is TRBJ2-5, the V gene TRBV5-1; weak D call: TRBD1 (6 bases). V lost 4 bases, J lost 0 bases, and 13 bases lay in between. The CDR3 runs to 15 residues. Germline CDR1 reads SGHRS; CDR2 reads YFSETQ. The CDR3 DNA reads as TGCGCCAGCAGCGCCAGACAGGCTCACCAAGAGACCCAGTACTTC. Translation: CASSARQAHQETQYF.